The sequence of this T cell receptor beta chain was determined in a study of cytomegalovirus exposure and HLA in healthy donors. Study context: There were 100 million to 120 million unique TCR beta sequences, drawn from 180 million or so T cells, in an earlier analysis. From donors who were HLA-typed, an early data release held 70 million to 90 million unique TCRs.

Study outcomes and limitations: Around 160 TCR beta chains were listed as cytomegalovirus-associated.

Both 60 Vbeta primers and 13 Jbeta primers went into the PCR. Profiling relied on immunoSEQ multiplex PCR, and the TCRdb table lists in-frame clones only, not all of them. Recorded for this sample: approximately 72,000 clones. A word on this clone: Its matching antigen is unknown.

The V segment lost 4 bases and the J segment 7 bases; nucleotides outside the gene matches: 9. CDR1 and CDR2 from the germline V gene are SGHRS and YFSETQ. CDR3 length: 14 amino acids. This clonotype originated in a man aged 35-49 years in good health and CMV-seronegative. The specimen sequenced was PBMCs. The rearrangement uses TRBV5-1 and TRBJ1-2, with TRBD1 matching over 8 bases. CDR3 residues: CASSQSTGASGYTF. In DNA, the CDR3 is TGCGCCAGCAGCCAATCGACAGGGGCGAGTGGCTACACCTTC.